The following is a T cell receptor (beta chain) sequence with its context. What it binds is unknown. The entirety of the isolated RNA underwent reverse transcription, so expressed TCRB transcripts were sequenced. TCRdb keeps only in-frame clones here, not all; method: immunoSEQ multiplex PCR. The repertoire holds about 360,000 clones, roughly 12% seen once, with 0.015% to 0.02% in the top ten. The data stem from a study of beta chain features in type 1 diabetes. Study-wide points: There was no resolution here of whether HLA type influences TCRB rearrangement. Cells carrying high TCR expression could end up over-represented when cDNA is sequenced. A pattern of fewer insertions and more deletions at VDJ junctions was seen in type 1 diabetes patients.

This clonotype was obtained from a man younger than 35 in good health. The sample consisted of naive CD4+ T cells from blood.

As DNA, the CDR3 is TGCGCCAGCAGCCAAAGGGACGCTAGCGGGGGCCTAAACTACGAGCAGTACTTC. It is translated as CASSQRDASGGLNYEQYF. The genes are TRBV4-3 and TRBJ2-7; 10 bases agree with TRBD2. V was pared by 2 bases and J by 3 bases, with 13 bases of the junction left unmatched. CDR3 length: 18 residues. Germline V lookup: CDR1 LGHNA, CDR2 YSLEER.